This T cell receptor (beta chain) emerged from a study of blood T cell repertoires in COVID-19. The CDR3 runs 14 residues. The germline CDR1 and CDR2 sequences are SGHTA and FQGTGA. V lost 0 bases, J lost 2 bases, and 7 bases lay in between. The protocol was immunoSEQ multiplex PCR, while the TCRdb copy is restricted to in-frame clones and leaves out a portion. The profile shows fewer than 250,000 clones, 86% of them singletons. The chain carries TRBV7-3 and TRBJ2-5; weak D call: TRBD2 (5 bases). The sample was PBMCs or T cells enriched from blood (not recorded which). This sequence originates from a woman between 40 and 50 years old with acute COVID-19. The CDR3 is CASSLTGKQETQYF. Here the CDR3 DNA reads TGTGCCAGCAGCTTAACCGGGAAGCAAGAGACCCAGTACTTC.